These 5 T cell receptor beta chains were sequenced from one sample in a study of CD8 T cells in ankylosing spondylitis. From the 5' RACE reads, TCRdb called clonotypes with MiXCR, one entry per CDR3 protein. The sample holds 220,000 or so distinct CDR3 sequences; under 12% are singletons and the top ten take around a fifth. Sequencing input: blood, either unsorted or a sorted T cell fraction (not recorded which). The source is a male donor with ankylosing spondylitis or in good health (not recorded which).

In this sample, this clonotype turned up many times. The rearrangement links TRBV2 to TRBJ1-4; D gene ambiguous. The length of the CDR3 is 15 residues. Trimming shortened V by 6 bases and J by 3 bases, and 14 bases separated the two germline ends. Germline V CDR1 and CDR2: SNHLY, FYNNEI. CDR3 residues: CASRNLGSPNEKLFF. In DNA form, the CDR3 reads TGTGCCAGCAGGAACCTAGGGAGTCCTAATGAAAAACTGTTTTTT.

This clonotype was counted many times. The chain has TRBV5-1 and TRBJ2-6; D call uncertain. CDR3 length: 15 amino acids. Germline assignment: CDR1 SGHRS and CDR2 YFSETQ. Deletions cut 0 bases from V and 0 bases from J, with 4 bases between. The CDR3 spells CASSLVDSGANVLTF. In nucleotides, the CDR3 is TGCGCCAGCAGCTTGGTGGACTCTGGGGCCAACGTCCTGACTTTC.

This chain uses TRBV29-1 with TRBJ1-2; the D is unclear. This CDR3 region has 14 residues. V dropped 4 bases and J dropped 3 bases, with 15 bases sitting between them. CDR1 and CDR2 (germline): SQVTM, ANQGSEA. Written as DNA, the CDR3 is TGCAGCGTTGGCTCGATGGGGAGGCACTATGGCTACACCTTC. It codes for CSVGSMGRHYGYTF.

This clonotype was seen repeatedly, ten times or more. The gene calls are TRBV10-3 and TRBJ2-3, with 9 bases that match TRBD1. This CDR3 is 14 amino acids long. Germline V gene data show CDR1 as ENHRY and CDR2 as SYGVKD. V lost 11 bases to trimming and J lost 4 bases; unmatched junction nucleotides: 10. The DNA for the CDR3 is TGTGCCGCACGACAGGGGGGTTCGGCAGATACGCAGTATTTT. Translation gives CAARQGGSADTQYF.

This clonotype came up many times. The chain links TRBV5-5 to TRBJ2-5, with 11 bases lining up with TRBD2. The germline gives CDR1 SGHKS, CDR2 YYEKEE (reference sequence). This CDR3 region has 15 residues. V gave up 4 bases and J gave up 2 bases; unmatched junction bases: 4. The CDR3, as DNA: TGTGCCAGCAGCAGACTAGCGGGAAATCAAGAGACCCAGTACTTC. As protein: CASSRLAGNQETQYF.